A single T cell receptor beta chain is shown here with its context. This sample is drawn from a study of blood T cell repertoires in COVID-19. V was shortened by 0 bases and J by 2 bases, with 11 bases between the two germline ends. Germline V gene lookup returns CDR1 SGHRS and CDR2 YFSETQ. CDR3 size: 15 residues. The table came from immunoSEQ multiplex PCR; TCRdb's copy has only in-frame clones and leaves some out. The table shows 70,000 to 95,000 clones, with around four fifths occurring only once. V and J are TRBV5-1 and TRBJ2-5, with D maybe TRBD2 (6 bases). The sequence was obtained from a man at least 80 years old with active or convalescent COVID-19. The sequenced sample consisted of peripheral blood. CDR3 sequence (DNA): TGCGCCAGCAGCTTGGGGAGGGACTTACAAGAGACCCAGTACTTC. Its translation is CASSLGRDLQETQYF.